This T cell receptor beta chain was obtained from a study of cytomegalovirus exposure and HLA in healthy donors. The primer mix had 60 Vbeta and 13 Jbeta primers. Using immunoSEQ multiplex PCR, the repertoire was profiled, and TCRdb retains in-frame clones only, with some absent. Of 90,000 to 120,000 clones listed, 60% to 75% are singletons. This clone was seen just once. What it binds is unknown. Study results and limitations: The study labeled 164 TCR beta chains cytomegalovirus-associated. A missense variant in DCLRE1C was later tied to TCR beta V- and J-gene trimming. Roughly uniform depth of sequencing across donors was assumed in presence/absence analyses. Many donors shared some public TCRs, even though most TCR sequences were rare.

Germline assignment: CDR1 MNHNS and CDR2 SASEGT. Trimming took off 6 bases at V and 0 bases at J, with 12 bases between the two ends. The CDR3 has 14 residues. The chain uses TRBV6-1 and TRBJ2-7; D perhaps matches TRBD1 (5 bases). What was sequenced was PBMCs. The TCR was taken from a man between 25 and 39 years old in good health and CMV-seronegative. CDR3: CASSLTVDSYEQYF. The CDR3 DNA sequence: TGTGCCAGCAGCCTGACAGTTGACTCCTACGAGCAGTACTTC.